The 20 T cell receptor beta chains below all came from one sample that was sequenced in a study of OX40 agonist ivuxolimab in advanced cancers. Data came from immunoSEQ multiplex PCR; TCRdb stores just in-frame clones and leaves some out. The table records 65,000 to 90,000 clones, about four fifths of them present only once. The sample consisted of CD4+ or CD8+ T cells sorted from blood, taken in a trial of the OX40 agonist ivuxolimab. These receptors originate from an adult with an advanced solid tumor such as melanoma, head and neck, liver or kidney cancer.

J is TRBJ2-6 and V is TRBV7-3, with 8 bases lining up with TRBD2. The CDR3 spans 15 residues. V trimming: 5 bases; J trimming: 1 base; junction bases outside the gene matches: 1. The germline V gene encodes CDR1 SGHTA and CDR2 FQGTGA. The CDR3 spells CASSRGGSGANVLTF. CDR3 nucleotide sequence: TGTGCCAGCAGCCGCGGGGGGTCTGGGGCCAACGTCCTGACTTTC. The entire variable domain, with the rest obtained from reference TRBV7-3 and TRBJ2-6, is as follows: GAGVSQTPSNKVTEKGKYVELRCDPISGHTALYWYRQSLGQGPEFLIYFQGTGAADDSGLPNDRFFAVRPEGSVSTLKIQRTERGDSAVYLCASSRGGSGANVLTFGAGSRLTVL.

V and J are TRBV6-1 and TRBJ1-6, with D possibly being TRBD1 (6 bases). With 2 bases removed from V and 6 bases from J, the gap between germline ends came to 8 bases. Germline CDR1 is MNHNS and CDR2 is SASEGT. The CDR3 runs 14 residues. Here the CDR3 DNA reads TGTGCCAGCAGTGAAAGGACAGTTAATTCACCCCTCCACTTT. Amino acids: CASSERTVNSPLHF.

The chain combines TRBV19 with TRBJ2-7, with D maybe TRBD1 (6 bases). CDR1 and CDR2 from the germline V gene are LNHDA and SQIVND (reference sequence). Between the trimmed V and J ends, which lost 4 bases and 2 bases, there was a span of 9 bases. The CDR3 is made up of 13 amino acids. CDR3 sequence reads: CASSSGQTYEQYF. The CDR3 bases are TGTGCCAGTAGTAGCGGACAGACCTACGAGCAGTACTTC.

This sequence joins TRBV11-2 and TRBJ1-3; D uncertain. This CDR3 is 14 amino acids long. V lost 3 bases and J 10 bases, leaving 16 bases between the germline ends. In germline, CDR1 is SGHAT, CDR2 FQNNGV. DNA of the CDR3: TGTGCCAGCAGCTTTGCGGGAGAGTGGTGGACCATATATTTT. Its translation: CASSFAGEWWTIYF. The variable domain in full, completed from reference TRBV11-2 and TRBJ1-3, reads EAGVAQSPRYKIIEKRQSVAFWCNPISGHATLYWYQQILGQGPKLLIQFQNNGVVDDSQLPKDRFSAERLKGVDSTLKIQPAKLEDSAVYLCASSFAGEWWTIYFGEGSWLTVV.

DNA of the CDR3: TGTGCCAGCAGCCTGGTGGGCTCTGGGGCCAACGTCCTGACTTTC. Amino acids: CASSLVGSGANVLTF. This chain connects TRBV5-4 to TRBJ2-6, with D uncertain. Germline V gene lookup returns CDR1 SGHNT and CDR2 YYREEE (reference sequence). This CDR3 spans 15 amino acids. Trimming removed 4 bases from V and 0 bases from J, with 8 bases in between.

This clone was counted a few times. This sequence joins TRBV5-6 and TRBJ1-2; 8 bases line up with TRBD1. Trimming at V came to 4 bases and at J to 7 bases, leaving 6 bases not matched to a gene. Germline V gene data show CDR1 as SGHDT and CDR2 as YYEEEE. The CDR3 contains 13 residues. CDR3 bases: TGTGCCAGCAGCCCTCGACAGGGGCTTGGCTACACCTTC. Translated: CASSPRQGLGYTF.

This chain links TRBV7-3 with TRBJ2-2, with 9 bases identical to TRBD1. This CDR3 spans 16 amino acids. Trimming cost V 4 bases and J 5 bases; bases outside gene matches: 8. Germline V gene data show CDR1 as SGHTA and CDR2 as FQGTGA. CDR3 sequence: CASSSRDRVSTGELFF. CDR3 coding DNA: TGTGCCAGCAGCTCCCGGGACAGGGTATCGACCGGGGAGCTGTTTTTT.

This clone has just a few counts. The CDR3 reads CASSDRDTEAFF. The CDR3, as DNA: TGTGCCAGTAGCGACAGGGACACTGAAGCTTTCTTT. The V gene is TRBV19, the J gene TRBJ1-1; 7 positions match TRBD1. CDR1 is LNHDA, CDR2 SQIVND, per germline (reference sequence). Unmatched junction bases numbered 1, after V lost 6 bases and J lost 3 bases. The CDR3 has 12 amino acids.

This clone turned up a few times. The rearrangement links TRBV7-2 to TRBJ2-1, with TRBD2 matching over 11 bases. The germline V gene has CDR1 SGHTA and CDR2 FQGNSA. This CDR3 is built from 17 residues. Germline trimming cut 1 base from V and 9 bases from J; bases unmatched to any gene: 11. CDR3 in DNA: TGTGCCAGCAGCTTAGGGCTAGCGGGGGGACCCAGGGGTGAGCAGTTCTTC. Translating it yields CASSLGLAGGPRGEQFF.

The V gene is TRBV5-1, the J gene TRBJ1-1, with TRBD1 identical over 8 bases. The CDR3 has 15 residues. V shed 3 bases and J 4 bases; nucleotides not matched to a gene: 8. Germline lookup yields CDR1 SGHRS and CDR2 YFSETQ. This CDR3 reads CASSSRTGMGTEAFF. CDR3 in DNA: TGCGCCAGCAGCTCCCGGACAGGGATGGGCACTGAAGCTTTCTTT.

The V and J genes are TRBV2 and TRBJ1-2; D is perhaps TRBD1 (5 bases). This CDR3 has 14 residues. The germline CDR1 and CDR2 sequences are SNHLY and FYNNEI. V was shortened by 6 bases and J by 7 bases, with 18 bases between the two germline ends. The CDR3 reads CASSVSQGVGGYTF. The DNA of the CDR3 is TGTGCCAGCAGCGTGTCCCAGGGCGTAGGTGGCTACACCTTC.

The chain has TRBV19 and TRBJ2-3, with D maybe TRBD1 (6 bases). The germline V gene has CDR1 LNHDA and CDR2 SQIVND (reference sequence). V was shortened by 8 bases and J by 4 bases, with 22 bases between the two germline ends. CDR3 size: 16 residues. CDR3 bases: TGTGCCAGTTCGTTGGGGGCGTCTAAGGGTGCAGATACGCAGTATTTT. Encoded protein: CASSLGASKGADTQYF.

The chain recombines TRBV7-9 with TRBJ1-2; 10 nucleotides align to TRBD1. The CDR3 is 13 residues long. CDR1 is SEHNR and CDR2 is FQNEAQ in the germline V gene (reference sequence). V trimming: 5 bases; J trimming: 7 bases; junction bases outside the gene matches: 4. The CDR3 loop reads CASSAGTGVGYTF. CDR3 DNA: TGTGCCAGCAGCGCCGGGACAGGGGTTGGCTACACCTTC.

The J gene is TRBJ2-5, the V gene TRBV28; D not certain. The end of the DNA aligns better with TRBJ2-7, so the J call may be wrong. The CDR3 loop spans 12 amino acids. Germline V gives CDR1 MDHEN, CDR2 SYDVKM. CDR3 loop: CASSSISYEQYF. The CDR3 region has the DNA TGTGCCAGCAGTTCAATCTCCTACGAGCAGTACTTC.

CDR3 DNA sequence: TGTGCCATCAGTGAAGGATCGGGAGCAGATACGCAGTATTTT. Amino acids: CAISEGSGADTQYF. The V gene is TRBV10-3, the J gene TRBJ2-3, with D possibly TRBD2 on 6 matching bases. CDR3 length: 14 residues. Germline CDR1 ENHRY, CDR2 SYGVKD. V lost 3 bases and J 4 bases, leaving 11 bases between the germline ends.

The chain couples TRBV6-5 to TRBJ2-7, with D hard to call. The length of the CDR3 is 14 residues. The germline V and J ends were trimmed by 4 bases and 0 bases, with 10 bases remaining between them. CDR1 and CDR2 (germline): MNHEY, SVGAGI. CDR3 nucleotides: TGTGCCAGCAGTTCGCCCGCGAGCTCCTACGAGCAGTACGTC. Translating gives CASSSPASSYEQYV.

The chain uses TRBV5-1 and TRBJ2-4, with D uncertain. The V and J ends lost 2 bases and 8 bases respectively, with 8 bases between them. Germline values: CDR1 SGHRS, CDR2 YFSETQ. CDR3 length: 12 amino acids. This CDR3 is CASSLAGDIQYF. The CDR3 DNA reads TGCGCCAGCAGCTTAGCCGGCGACATTCAGTACTTC. The full variable domain, with the rest looked up from reference TRBV5-1 and TRBJ2-4, is KAGVTQTPRYLIKTRGQQVTLSCSPISGHRSVSWYQQTPGQGLQFLFEYFSETQRNKGNFPGRFSGRQFSNSRSEMNVSTLELGDSALYLCASSLAGDIQYFGAGTRLSVL.

This clone is a singleton in its sample. The chain links TRBV4-2 to TRBJ1-2, with TRBD1 matching 8 bases. From germline, CDR1 is LGHNA and CDR2 YNFKEQ. This CDR3 is built from 16 residues. V trimming: 4 bases; J trimming: 2 bases; junction bases outside the gene matches: 9. In DNA form, the CDR3 reads TGTGCCAGCAGCCGCTCACAGGGGGACGGGAACTATGGCTACACCTTC. Amino acid sequence: CASSRSQGDGNYGYTF.

Only a few counts were recorded for this clone. The CDR3 nucleotides read TGTGCCAGCTCACCGGGACAGACGTCTGGAAACACCATATATTTT. Encoded protein: CASSPGQTSGNTIYF. This chain joins TRBV18 and TRBJ1-3, with 7 bases matching TRBD1. Germline trimming cut 3 bases from V and 1 base from J; bases unmatched to any gene: 3. This CDR3 comprises 15 residues. Germline CDR1 reads KGHSH; CDR2 reads LQKENI.

The CDR3 bases are TGTGCCAGCAGCTTAGCTGGCAGCCACACCGGGGAGCTGTTTTTT. The encoded protein is CASSLAGSHTGELFF. V usage is TRBV11-2 and J usage is TRBJ2-2; D not resolved. The germline V and J ends were trimmed by 1 base and 3 bases, with 9 bases remaining between them. From germline, CDR1 is SGHAT and CDR2 FQNNGV. The CDR3 contains 15 residues.